This TCR beta chain was documented in a study of cytomegalovirus exposure and HLA in healthy donors (TCRdb year 2017). In terms of the full investigation: According to an earlier analysis of several hundred of the donors, about 180 million T cells yielded roughly 110 million unique TCR beta sequences and 276 Gb of sequence data. Genome-wide SNP genotypes for about 65% of the 666 donors were used in a later genetic analysis, which treated that subset as a discovery cohort. All discovery cohort repertoires had been generated using a single sequencing platform. Around 320 gigabases of sequencing data and 78 million or so unique TCR sequences were included in an early release covering roughly 600 HLA-typed donors. Among over 350 genotyped donors of the cohort, an average of approximately 230,000 unique TCR beta nucleotide sequences were sequenced per donor, 15% to 20% of them non-productive. Donor age, sex, ethnicity and CMV serostatus were compiled together with the repertoire data. In an earlier analysis of over 550 of the donors, high-throughput TCR beta sequencing was used to judge whether each TCR beta V gene segment behaved as functional or pseudogenic. Roughly five DR-DQ haplotypes were handled as single units for association and clustering because linkage in the cohort was strong. Both class I and class II loci were covered by HLA typing, at four-digit resolution. To predict cytomegalovirus infection status, the study brought together high-throughput TCR immunosequencing, statistical association of individual TCRs with disease status, and machine learning. The study aimed to test whether signatures of past pathogen exposure could be identified by cataloging public T cell receptors. Besides the first cohort of 500 to 700 subjects, a separate validation cohort made up of roughly 130 different subjects was used. The genetic ancestry cluster associated with self-reported Caucasian donors included approximately 85% of the approximately 410 genotyped donors. The later analysis used no new phenotypic data to find candidate immune exposures, relying instead on TCR beta sequences and their occurrence across donors. Using immunosequencing, the study profiled T cell repertoires from 666 subjects and related those repertoires to cytomegalovirus serostatus. To study patterns of TCR occurrence, a later analysis re-analyzed previously published TCR beta repertoires from 666 donors and added high-resolution HLA genotyping. Typing coverage varied by locus: roughly 629-640 donors for A, B, C, DRB1 and DQB1; roughly 520 for DQA1; over 600 for DPA1; roughly 470 for DPB1.

What the study reported, not specific to this receptor: The classifier was reported to diagnose cytomegalovirus status with high specificity and sensitivity in both the original cohort and the validation cohort. Because counts were too low, 15 to 20 rarely observed V segments, including chromosome 9 orphons, were excluded from the earlier analysis of some 590 of the donors. Compared with the approximately 670-donor mean, donors in an Asian-associated ancestry cluster had fewer N-insertions in productive TCRs, according to a later genetic analysis. Because some donors lacked HLA typing at each locus, the association tests relied only on the typed subset. Linkage disequilibrium might explain the correlated functional status among segregating V segments, but an unknown experimental factor could not be ruled out. The 87-base-pair reads could not distinguish some IMGT-functional V segments, including TRBV6-2 and TRBV6-3, so those segments were excluded. A further reported finding was that TCR beta sequences accurately predicted the HLA-A and HLA-B alleles for most subjects in the first cohort. A group of highly shared sequence variants was considered likely to be a technical artifact of the sequencing pipeline. Most TCR sequences were observed very rarely across donors, whereas some public TCRs were present in many individuals. When HLA alleles, especially DR and DQ, strongly co-occurred, attributing TCR associations to individual alleles was difficult. An earlier analysis of approximately 600 of the donors showed that most TCR beta V segments appeared in productive rearrangements either about 90% or about 30% of the time, which broadly matched IMGT annotations. An association between a missense DCLRE1C variant and V-gene and J-gene trimming of TCR beta chains was found in a later genetic analysis and replicated in an independent cohort. Specific HLA alleles were associated with 16,951 TCR beta sequences at a false discovery rate of 0.05 in a later analysis. A later analysis reported that several top co-occurrence clusters appeared linked to parvovirus B19, influenza, CMV and Epstein-Barr virus. The authors suggested that the approach could potentially be generalized to other disease states and immunological phenotypes. A later analysis found that TCR association rates varied across HLA loci, with DRB1 alleles showing the most associated TCRs and HLA-C alleles the fewest. This cohort had only TCR beta chains sequenced, and the lack of alpha or paired-chain data limited which features could be detected. Sequencing depth was assumed to be roughly uniform across donors in the presence/absence analyses, though that assumption may not hold. For the cohort, immune exposure information was limited to CMV serostatus. In a later analysis, most CMV-associated TCR beta chains were found to appear HLA-restricted, with HLA associations seemingly driven largely by CMV exposure. The study listed 150 to 200 TCR beta chains as associated with cytomegalovirus. In a later analysis, HLA-associated TCR beta chains showed more clonal expansion and lower generation probabilities than non-associated chains that were equally common. Three of the identified cytomegalovirus-associated TCR beta chains were confirmed in vitro to be specific for cytomegalovirus antigens.

Clipping removes 4 bases from V and 5 bases from J, with 5 as the unmatched junction base count. Counted from cysteine to phenylalanine, this CDR3 has 14 amino acids. CDR3 DNA only is kept here, 42 bases in frame from base 1. CDR1 LNHDA and CDR2 SQIVND are derived from the germline V gene (reference sequence). A word on this clone: Its antigen is still unknown. Base qualities are not at hand, and no much larger clone is one base apart.

Library prep was done by the immunoSEQ multiplex PCR assay. A mixture of 60 forward primers for TCR Vbeta segments and 13 reverse primers for TCR Jbeta segments was used in the multiplex PCR. The CDR3 region of rearranged TCR beta genes was amplified from genomic DNA with a multiplex PCR assay. The Illumina HiSeq System was used to sequence the amplified TCR beta libraries as 87-base-pair reads. Per the original workflow: Across the 666 repertoires, a later analysis counted 80 million or so unique TCR beta chains, around 11 million of which were shared by at least two donors. Raw reads were error-corrected and collapsed into unique sequences by a nearest-neighbor algorithm in which closely related sequences were merged to remove PCR and sequencing errors. To assign V, D and J gene segments, CDR3 sequences were aligned to IMGT reference sequences. Each retained sequence needed at least a six-nucleotide match to both a V gene segment and a J gene segment. Rearrangements were called productive when the CDR3 lacked stop codons and stayed in frame with V and J; all others were non-productive. Following IMGT convention, CDR3 was defined as the stretch from the second conserved V-encoded cysteine to the conserved J-encoded phenylalanine. In an earlier analysis of 587 of the donors, sequences lacking an unambiguous match to a single V gene segment were excluded. An earlier analysis of about 590 of the donors classified V segments as functional when productive rearrangements were above 56.7% and as segregating when the standard deviation between donors was above 5%. To diagnose cytomegalovirus status from the catalog of TCR beta chain sequences, a statistical classification framework was built. In a later analysis, V and J genes were assigned by comparing TCR nucleotide sequences against IMGT/GENE-DB human TR gene sequences. A later analysis assigned CDR3 sequences and most-parsimonious VDJ recombination scenarios with the TCRdist pipeline. In a later analysis, each TCR beta chain was defined by its CDR3 amino acid sequence together with its V-gene family, and reads lacking a unique V-gene family were excluded. In a later analysis, around 600 highly shared, low-generation-probability nucleotide sequences were removed to address suspected cross-contamination and a sequencing artifact. In a later analysis, a clonal expansion index for each public chain was calculated from normalized within-repertoire ranks of inferred template counts. In a later analysis, generation probabilities were computed using a VDJ recombination model fitted to out-of-frame rearrangements, and the results were checked against IGoR. In a later analysis, TCR-TCR, TCR-HLA and TCR-CMV co-occurrence was scored with hypergeometric tests, and a repertoire-size bias correction was applied to TCR pairs. To estimate false discovery rates, a later analysis permuted the HLA or CMV assignments 20 times. A later analysis grouped co-occurring TCRs with DBSCAN, adding TCRdist sequence similarity when clustering within HLA-allele-positive subsets. For co-occurrence clustering, repertoires with fewer than 30,000 or more than 120,000 public chains were excluded, along with several repertoires with anomalous nucleotide sharing. As stored in TCRdb, this immuneACCESS dataset retains in-frame rearrangements with V and J assigned. A fraction of the clones does not appear; measured against another copy, unresolved V genes explain less than half of the discrepancy, and the remainder lacks a known reason. The V and J calls and the clone size are those of that table, but D and trimming were determined from the DNA. Present in this sample are 80,000 to 130,000 clones, about 79% of which were seen just once. 0.9% to 1.5% of the sample is held by the ten biggest clonotypes.

The cohort was made up of approximately 670 healthy bone marrow donors. At the time of sampling, all cohort members were nominally healthy, though unrecorded immune exposures were likely present. The donor tested CMV seronegative and was one of the 352 seronegative cohort members. Every donor gave a peripheral blood sample, and the peripheral blood mononuclear cells from that sample were used for TCR beta sequencing. The Qiagen DNeasy Blood Extraction Kit was used to extract genomic DNA from the blood cell samples. Sequencing used PBMCs. The chain is assembled from TRBV19 and TRBJ2-7; 10 bases in the middle match TRBD1. This TCR derives from a young woman in good health and CMV-seronegative. The nucleotide sequence reads TGTGCCAGTAGTACCGGGGACAGGGGCCACGAGCAGTACTTC. It translates to CASSTGDRGHEQYF.